This T cell receptor (beta chain) comes out of a study of spatial heterogeneity in lung cancer. The CDR3 loop spans 14 amino acids. CDR1 is SGHRS and CDR2 is YFSETQ in the germline V gene. The V gene lost 2 bases and the J gene lost 0 bases, with 9 bases spanning the gap. Time point here: sample taken at primary tumor resection. TCRdb used MiXCR to reprocess the 5' RACE reads, holding one entry per CDR3 protein. The table records 40,000 to 45,000 distinct CDR3 sequences, approximately 7% of them present only once. This clonotype was picked up many times. The chain has TRBV5-1 and TRBJ2-7; D may be TRBD1 (6 bases). The sequencing used PBMCs, collected at surgery. The receptor was derived from a female donor with early-stage non-small cell lung cancer. The DNA of the CDR3 is TGCGCCAGCAGCTTACTGGACAGCTCCTACGAGCAGTACTTC. Residues: CASSLLDSSYEQYF.